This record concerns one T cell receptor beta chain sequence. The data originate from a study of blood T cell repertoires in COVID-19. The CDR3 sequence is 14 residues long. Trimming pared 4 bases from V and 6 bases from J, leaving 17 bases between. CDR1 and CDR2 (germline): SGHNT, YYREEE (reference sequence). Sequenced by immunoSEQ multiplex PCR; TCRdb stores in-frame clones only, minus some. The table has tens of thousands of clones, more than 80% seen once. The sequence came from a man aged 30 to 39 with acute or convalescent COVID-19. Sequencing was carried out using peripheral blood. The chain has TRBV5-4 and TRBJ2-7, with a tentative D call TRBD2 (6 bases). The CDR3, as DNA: TGTGCCAGCAGCCACAAAGGAGGGGATGGCGAGCAGTACGTC. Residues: CASSHKGGDGEQYV.